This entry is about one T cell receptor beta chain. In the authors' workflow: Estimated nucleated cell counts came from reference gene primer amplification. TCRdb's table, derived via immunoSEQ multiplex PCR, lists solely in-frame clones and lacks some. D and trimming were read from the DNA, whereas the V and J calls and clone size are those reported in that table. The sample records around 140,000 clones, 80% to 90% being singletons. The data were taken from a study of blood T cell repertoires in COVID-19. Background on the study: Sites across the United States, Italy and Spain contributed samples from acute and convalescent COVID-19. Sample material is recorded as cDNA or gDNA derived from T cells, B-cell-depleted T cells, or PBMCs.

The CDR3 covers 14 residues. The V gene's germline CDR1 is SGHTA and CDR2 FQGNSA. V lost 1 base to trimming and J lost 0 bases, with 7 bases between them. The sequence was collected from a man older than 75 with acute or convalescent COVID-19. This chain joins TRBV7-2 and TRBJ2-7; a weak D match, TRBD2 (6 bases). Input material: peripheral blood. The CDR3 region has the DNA TGTGCCAGCAGCTTAGGCGGGAACTCCTACGAGCAGTACTTC. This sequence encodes CASSLGGNSYEQYF. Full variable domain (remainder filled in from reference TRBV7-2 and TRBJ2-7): GAGVSQSPSNKVTEKGKDVELRCDPISGHTALYWYRQSLGQGLEFLIYFQGNSAPDKSGLPSDRFSAERTGGSVSTLTIQRTQQEDSAVYLCASSLGGNSYEQYFGPGTRLTVT.